This T cell receptor beta chain was identified during a study of blood T cell repertoires in COVID-19 (dated by TCRdb to 2018 to 2020). Regarding the complete study: Samples from collaborators originated in the United States, Italy and Spain and spanned both the acute and convalescent phases of COVID-19. Where available, HLA class I and class II types were obtained from metadata supplied by the sample provider rather than from assay-based typing. Samples came from the ongoing ImmuneRACE study (first 160 participants) plus 1,254 subjects from 6 global collaborators. Deeply sampled blood TCRbeta repertoires from subjects exposed to, actively infected with, or recovered from COVID-19 were included in the dataset. A de-identified subject ID, COVID-19 status, age in years and sex were almost always included in the sample metadata. The repertoires were made available in a free public database intended to serve as a resource for research on the immune response to SARS-CoV-2. The prospective study material was composed of cDNA or gDNA derived from T cells, B-cell-depleted T cells, or PBMCs. The research as a whole found: How much clinical and demographic metadata was included differed by source and by participant, and the metadata was provided uncurated.

CDR1 and CDR2 are read off the germline V gene (reference sequence) as MNHEY and SMNVEV. Trimming removed 6 bases from V and 5 bases from J, leaving 16 bases between the germline ends. The CDR3 sequence holds 14 residues, the cysteine and phenylalanine included. Just CDR3 DNA is preserved here, 42 bases in frame from base 1. TCRbeta CDR3 regions were amplified from genomic DNA using the immunoSEQ Assay, a bias-controlled multiplex PCR. The study's own analysis went as follows. Nucleated cell counts per sample were estimated from amplification of reference gene primers within the assay. To quantify the absolute abundance of each unique TCRbeta CDR3 rearrangement, sequence reads were collapsed and filtered. For each sample, productive Simpson clonality was calculated as the square root of Simpson's diversity index across productive rearrangements. This is the immuneACCESS table as TCRdb keeps it, with only in-frame sequences that have V and J called. A part of the clones is gone; compared with another copy, unresolved V genes explain less than half, and the rest is unexplained. V and J calls and clone size come straight from that table; D and trimming were deduced from the DNA. A total of a few hundred thousand clones appear in this sample, roughly 84% of them only once. The biggest ten clones account for around 20% of the sample.

A note on this clone: Its recognized antigen is unknown. No much larger clone is present one base from it, and per-base qualities are unavailable.

The collaborating institutions used their own protocols to collect whole blood in K2EDTA tubes. For TCRbeta analysis, collaborators shipped samples as frozen whole blood, isolated PBMCs, or DNA extracted from either of those sample types. Sequencing was performed on peripheral blood. The rearrangement joined TRBV27 to TRBJ1-1; the D segment cannot be called with confidence. The sequence came from a man aged 25-40 years with active or convalescent COVID-19. DNA sequence: TGTGCCAGCAGGCCTAACGGGATTCTGACTGAAGCTTTCTTT. Protein translation: CASRPNGILTEAFF.